These 24 T cell receptor beta chains share one sample of origin, sequenced in a study of blood T cells in healthy people across ages. It was with a sample-barcoded 5' primer and a J-beta primer mix that a second PCR of roughly 6 to 12 cycles was run. TCRdb called the 5' RACE reads again in MiXCR, with one record for every CDR3 protein. The sample has approximately 2,000,000 distinct CDR3 sequences; around 40% are singletons. The sequenced material came from blood. These receptors came from a human donor in good health.

J is TRBJ2-7 and V is TRBV29-1; the match to TRBD1 covers 8 bases. The germline CDR1 and CDR2 sequences are SQVTM and ANQGSEA. This CDR3 has 13 residues. The V and J ends lost 5 bases and 5 bases, in that order; junction bases with no gene match: 8. CDR3 residues: CSVLDRDPNEQYF. The CDR3 DNA reads TGCAGCGTTCTGGACAGGGACCCCAACGAGCAGTACTTC.

This clonotype was observed a few times. The chain is built from TRBV7-2 and TRBJ2-2; D call uncertain. Per the germline V gene, CDR1 is SGHTA and CDR2 is FQGNSA. Trimming took 7 bases from V and 7 from J, leaving 7 bases between them. The CDR3 contains 11 residues. DNA for the CDR3: TGTGCCAGCAAAACAGTCGGGGAGCTGTTTTTT. Translated, it gives CASKTVGELFF.

The chain carries TRBV29-1 and TRBJ2-1, with 15 bases that match TRBD2. The germline CDR1 and CDR2 sequences are SQVTM and ANQGSEA. CDR3 length: 13 amino acids. DNA for the CDR3: TGCAACATCGGACTAGCGGGGGGGTATTTATGGTTCTTC. The encoded protein is CNIGLAGGYLWFF.

The genes are TRBV11-1 and TRBJ2-3; TRBD2 matches at 8 bases. The CDR3 has 16 residues. Germline CDR1 is SGHAT and CDR2 is FQDESV (reference sequence). V dropped 7 bases and J dropped 3; count of bases not matched to a gene: 12. The CDR3 DNA reads TGTGCCAGCAACTATGGGAGTAGCGGGGTTACAGATACGCAGTATTTT. The encoded protein is CASNYGSSGVTDTQYF. Full variable domain (outside the CDR3, taken from reference TRBV11-1 and TRBJ2-3): EAEVAQSPRYKITEKSQAVAFWCDPISGHATLYWYRQILGQGPELLVQFQDESVVDDSQLPKDRFSAERLKGVDSTLKIQPAELGDSAMYLCASNYGSSGVTDTQYFGPGTRLTVL.

CDR3 loop: CATSRVDYGYTF. In nucleotides, the CDR3 is TGTGCCACCAGCAGAGTGGACTATGGCTACACCTTC. The rearrangement uses TRBV15 and TRBJ1-2; D is unresolved. The germline V and J ends were trimmed by 1 base and 3 bases, with 3 bases remaining between them. The CDR3 extends over 12 amino acids. Per the germline V gene, CDR1 is LNHNV and CDR2 is YYDKDF (reference sequence).

This clonotype was observed a handful of times. J is TRBJ2-1 and V is TRBV5-1; TRBD2 matches at 8 bases. J lost 4 bases, V lost 4 bases, and 7 bases had no gene match. CDR3 length: 15 amino acids. The V gene's germline CDR1 is SGHRS and CDR2 YFSETQ. The CDR3 reads CASSKTSAAYNEQFF. The CDR3 nucleotides are TGCGCCAGCAGCAAGACTAGCGCCGCATACAATGAGCAGTTCTTC.

Only one count was recorded for this clonotype. The chain combines TRBV28 with TRBJ2-1; 7 bases align to TRBD2. The V and J ends lost 5 bases and 7 bases, in that order; junction bases with no gene match: 11. Germline values: CDR1 MDHEN, CDR2 SYDVKM. The CDR3 is 15 residues long. The CDR3 here is CASSRLGREENEQFF. CDR3 coding DNA: TGTGCCAGCAGTCGACTGGGACGGGAGGAGAATGAGCAGTTCTTC.

Here the CDR3 reads CASAYGENTEAFF. CDR3 nucleotides: TGTGCCAGCGCATACGGGGAGAACACTGAAGCTTTCTTT. V is TRBV27 and J is TRBJ1-1; D not resolved. Trimming left V 8 bases short and J 1 base short, with 11 bases between. The CDR3 spans 13 residues. Looked up from germline, CDR1 is MNHEY and CDR2 is SMNVEV (reference sequence).

This clonotype has just one count. The chain joins TRBV5-1 to TRBJ2-1; D is possibly TRBD1 (6 bases). The closer fit of TRBJ2-7 to the DNA end suggests the J call may be wrong. CDR1 and CDR2 from the germline V gene are SGHRS and YFSETQ. The CDR3 contains 15 residues. CDR3: CASSIGTPSYNEQYF. The CDR3 DNA sequence: TGCGCCAGCAGCATCGGGACACCCTCCTACAATGAGCAGTACTTC.

Concerning this clonotype itself: A clone one base away is much larger, so this may be a read error. J is TRBJ2-7 and V is TRBV7-2; 9 bases are a match to TRBD2. V shed 1 base and J 6 bases; nucleotides not matched to a gene: 7. The germline V gene encodes CDR1 SGHTA and CDR2 FQGNSA. This CDR3 contains 15 residues. DNA for the CDR3: TGTGCCAGCAGCTTAGGACTAGCGGAGGACTGCGAGCAGTACTTC. It specifies CASSLGLAEDCEQYF.

The chain couples TRBV7-9 to TRBJ1-1; TRBD1 might be the D (6 bases). V lost 2 bases, J lost 8 bases, and 12 bases lay in between. The CDR3 consists of 13 residues. Germline V gives CDR1 SEHNR, CDR2 FQNEAQ (reference sequence). CDR3 loop: CASSLTWDIEAFF. In DNA, the CDR3 is TGTGCCAGCAGCTTAACGTGGGACATAGAAGCTTTCTTT.

The chain joins TRBV9 to TRBJ1-1; possible D gene TRBD1, 6 bases. Germline V gives CDR1 SGDLS, CDR2 YYNGEE. The CDR3 extends over 13 amino acids. V dropped 4 bases and J dropped 5 bases, with 12 bases sitting between them. The CDR3 DNA follows: TGTGCCAGCAGCAGAAATGGACAGACTGAAGCTTTCTTT. Translating gives CASSRNGQTEAFF.

The CDR3 sequence is CASRYPGTGGFGYTF. The CDR3, as DNA: TGTGCCAGCAGATACCCCGGGACAGGGGGCTTTGGCTACACCTTC. The chain couples TRBV28 to TRBJ1-2; 12 bases align to TRBD1. The CDR3 consists of 15 residues. The ends lost 6 bases at V and 7 bases at J; junction bases unmatched: 9. From germline, CDR1 is MDHEN and CDR2 SYDVKM.

V is TRBV4-2 and J is TRBJ2-3, with 12 bases that match TRBD2. Per germline, CDR1 LGHNA and CDR2 YNFKEQ. The CDR3 extends over 17 amino acids. V lost 4 bases and J lost 7; bases outside the gene matches: 12. DNA of the CDR3: TGTGCCAGCAGCCCTCCTTCCCTAGCGGGGGGGCTAAATACGCAGTATTTT. Translation: CASSPPSLAGGLNTQYF.

In its sample, this clonotype was seen a few times. The V and J genes are TRBV20-1 and TRBJ1-2; TRBD1 is a possible D gene (5 bases). Germline-derived CDR1 and CDR2 are DFQATT and SNEGSKA (reference sequence). CDR3 length: 13 amino acids. Deletions cut 6 bases from V and 7 bases from J, with 18 bases between. The CDR3 is CSAPSGDFFGYTF. The CDR3 bases are TGCAGTGCCCCGTCGGGGGATTTCTTTGGCTACACCTTC.

The V gene is TRBV3-1, the J gene TRBJ2-1; no clear D gene. Germline V gene sequence: CDR1 LGHDT, CDR2 YNNKEL (reference sequence). The CDR3 has 14 amino acids. V was trimmed by 1 base and J by 9 bases, leaving 13 bases between them. The CDR3 loop is CASSQVPSWGEQFF. The CDR3 DNA reads as TGTGCCAGCAGCCAAGTACCCAGTTGGGGTGAGCAGTTCTTC.

The gene calls are TRBV5-1 and TRBJ2-5; a weak D match, TRBD2 (6 bases). This CDR3 is 15 amino acids long. Per the germline V gene, CDR1 is SGHRS and CDR2 is YFSETQ. The V gene lost 1 base and the J gene lost 5 bases, with 15 bases spanning the gap. CDR3 sequence reads: CASSLIGTAPETQYF. CDR3 coding DNA: TGCGCCAGCAGCTTGATTGGGACTGCCCCCGAGACCCAGTACTTC.

The CDR3 nucleotides read TGTGCCAGCAGCTTAGAAAGTGCTTATTCACCCCTCCACTTT. Translated, it gives CASSLESAYSPLHF. V usage is TRBV7-2 and J usage is TRBJ1-6, with D unresolved. Trimming took 1 base from V and 8 from J, leaving 9 bases between them. The V gene's germline CDR1 is SGHTA and CDR2 FQGNSA. This CDR3 is built from 14 residues.

The rearrangement joins TRBV9 to TRBJ2-4, with D possibly TRBD2 on 6 matching bases. Trimming took 6 bases from V and 9 from J, leaving 19 bases between them. This CDR3 comprises 14 residues. Looked up from germline, CDR1 is SGDLS and CDR2 is YYNGEE. Here the CDR3 reads CASTSGPAEGIQYF. Here the CDR3 DNA reads TGTGCCAGCACCTCCGGGCCAGCGGAGGGCATTCAGTACTTC.

This clonotype was seen a few times. The chain carries TRBV4-2 and TRBJ2-6; D call uncertain. The germline V and J ends were trimmed by 0 bases and 0 bases, with 6 bases remaining between them. The CDR3 totals 16 residues. Per the germline V gene, CDR1 is LGHNA and CDR2 is YNFKEQ. This CDR3 reads CASSQDDGSGANVLTF. The CDR3, as DNA: TGTGCCAGCAGCCAAGATGACGGCTCTGGGGCCAACGTCCTGACTTTC.

This chain uses TRBV13 with TRBJ2-3; 9 bases match TRBD2. V dropped 5 bases and J dropped 5; count of bases not matched to a gene: 14. Germline values: CDR1 PRHDT, CDR2 FYEKMQ (reference sequence). The CDR3 is 17 residues long. The CDR3 coding sequence is TGTGCCAGCAGCATCCCCTACCGCGGGGGGGCAGGAGATACGCAGTATTTT. Encoded protein: CASSIPYRGGAGDTQYF.

There are a few counts of this clonotype. The rearrangement links TRBV6-6 to TRBJ2-2; no clear D gene. The CDR3 is 16 residues long. CDR1 is MNHNY, CDR2 SVGAGI, per germline (reference sequence). V shed 5 bases and J shed 5 bases, with 18 bases lying between them. CDR3 DNA: TGTGCCAGCAGTGCACCGGGCCACGCAAAAACCGGGGAGCTGTTTTTT. Translation gives CASSAPGHAKTGELFF.

This clonotype was seen more than once but under ten times. This chain uses TRBV2 with TRBJ1-2; TRBD1 might be the D (5 bases). This CDR3 is built from 17 residues. V was cut by 3 bases and J by 7 bases, with 24 bases left in between. Germline CDR1 and CDR2: SNHLY and FYNNEI. CDR3 in DNA: TGTGCCAGCAGTGATTACGCCAATAGGGGCGGGGGGATTGGCTACACCTTC. As protein: CASSDYANRGGGIGYTF.

A few counts support this clonotype. The gene calls are TRBV9 and TRBJ2-1, with TRBD2 identical over 9 bases. V lost 3 bases and J lost 10; bases outside the gene matches: 5. This CDR3 has 13 amino acids. Looked up from germline, CDR1 is SGDLS and CDR2 is YYNGEE. In DNA form, the CDR3 reads TGTGCCAGCAGCGGTAGCGGGGGTGGGGAGCAGTTCTTC. Its translation: CASSGSGGGEQFF.